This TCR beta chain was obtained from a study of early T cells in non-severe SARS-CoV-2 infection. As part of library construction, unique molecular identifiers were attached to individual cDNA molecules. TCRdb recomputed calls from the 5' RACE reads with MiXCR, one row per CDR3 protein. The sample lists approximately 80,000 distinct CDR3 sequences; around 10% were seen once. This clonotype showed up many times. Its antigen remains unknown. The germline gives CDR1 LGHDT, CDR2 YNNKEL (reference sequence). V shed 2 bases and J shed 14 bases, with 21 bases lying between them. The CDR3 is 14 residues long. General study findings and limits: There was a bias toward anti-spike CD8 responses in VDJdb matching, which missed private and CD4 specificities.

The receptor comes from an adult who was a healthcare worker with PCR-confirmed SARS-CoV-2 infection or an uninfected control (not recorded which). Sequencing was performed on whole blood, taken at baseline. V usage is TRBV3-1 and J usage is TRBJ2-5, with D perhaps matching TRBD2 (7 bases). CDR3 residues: CASSQSLGTGGVYF. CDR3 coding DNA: TGTGCCAGCAGCCAATCTTTAGGAACGGGGGGCGTTTACTTC.